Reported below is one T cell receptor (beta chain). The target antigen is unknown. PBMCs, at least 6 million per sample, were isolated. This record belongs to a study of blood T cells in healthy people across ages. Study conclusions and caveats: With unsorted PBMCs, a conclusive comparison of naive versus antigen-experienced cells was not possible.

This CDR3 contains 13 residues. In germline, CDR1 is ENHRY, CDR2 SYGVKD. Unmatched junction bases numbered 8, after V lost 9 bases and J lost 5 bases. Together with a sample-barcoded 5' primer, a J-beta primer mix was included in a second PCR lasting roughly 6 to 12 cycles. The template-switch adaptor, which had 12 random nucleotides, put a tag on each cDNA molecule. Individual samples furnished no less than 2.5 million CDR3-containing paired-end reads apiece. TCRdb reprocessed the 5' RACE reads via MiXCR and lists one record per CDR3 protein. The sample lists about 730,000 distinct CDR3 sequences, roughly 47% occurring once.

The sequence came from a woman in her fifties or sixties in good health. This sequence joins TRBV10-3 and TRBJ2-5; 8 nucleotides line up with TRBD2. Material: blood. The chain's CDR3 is CAITFREGETQYF. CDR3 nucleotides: TGTGCCATTACGTTTCGGGAGGGGGAGACCCAGTACTTC.